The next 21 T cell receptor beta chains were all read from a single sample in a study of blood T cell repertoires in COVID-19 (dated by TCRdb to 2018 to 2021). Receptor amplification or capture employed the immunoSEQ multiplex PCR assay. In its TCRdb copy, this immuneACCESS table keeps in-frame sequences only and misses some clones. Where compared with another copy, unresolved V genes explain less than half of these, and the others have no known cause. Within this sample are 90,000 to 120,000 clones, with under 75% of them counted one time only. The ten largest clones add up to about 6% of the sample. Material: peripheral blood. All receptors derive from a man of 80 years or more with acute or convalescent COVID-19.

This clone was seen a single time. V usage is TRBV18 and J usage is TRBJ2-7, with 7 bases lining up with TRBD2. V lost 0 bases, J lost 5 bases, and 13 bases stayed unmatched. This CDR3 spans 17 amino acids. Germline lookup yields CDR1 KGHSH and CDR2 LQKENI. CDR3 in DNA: TGTGCCAGCTCACCACCGACGGGGGGACTATCCGGACACGAGCAGTACTTC. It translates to CASSPPTGGLSGHEQYF. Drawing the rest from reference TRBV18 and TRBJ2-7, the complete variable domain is NAGVMQNPRHLVRRRGQEARLRCSPMKGHSHVYWYRQLPEEGLKFMVYLQKENIIDESGMPKERFSAEFPKEGPSILRIQQVVRGDSAAYFCASSPPTGGLSGHEQYFGPGTRLTVT.

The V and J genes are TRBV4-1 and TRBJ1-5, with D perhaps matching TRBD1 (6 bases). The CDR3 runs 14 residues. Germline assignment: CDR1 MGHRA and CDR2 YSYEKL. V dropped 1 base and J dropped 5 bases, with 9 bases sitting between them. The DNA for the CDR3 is TGCGCCAGCAGCCAAGGGACAGACCATCAGCCCCAGCATTTT. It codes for CASSQGTDHQPQHF.

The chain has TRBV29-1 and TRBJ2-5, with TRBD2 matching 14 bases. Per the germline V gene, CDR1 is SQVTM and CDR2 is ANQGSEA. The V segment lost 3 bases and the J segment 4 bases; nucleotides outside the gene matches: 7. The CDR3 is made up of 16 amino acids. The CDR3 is CSVERGLAGAGETQYF. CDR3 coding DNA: TGCAGCGTTGAGCGGGGACTAGCGGGAGCAGGAGAGACCCAGTACTTC. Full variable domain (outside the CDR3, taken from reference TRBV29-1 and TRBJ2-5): SAVISQKPSRDICQRGTSLTIQCQVDSQVTMMFWYRQQPGQSLTLIATANQGSEATYESGFVIDKFPISRPNLTFSTLTVSNMSPEDSSIYLCSVERGLAGAGETQYFGPGTRLLVL.

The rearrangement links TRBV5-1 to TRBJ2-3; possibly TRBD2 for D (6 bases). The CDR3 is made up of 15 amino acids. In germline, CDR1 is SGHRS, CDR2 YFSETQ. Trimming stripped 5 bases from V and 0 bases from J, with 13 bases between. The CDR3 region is CASRNSGASTDTQYF. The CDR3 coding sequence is TGCGCCAGCAGGAATAGCGGAGCCAGCACAGATACGCAGTATTTT.

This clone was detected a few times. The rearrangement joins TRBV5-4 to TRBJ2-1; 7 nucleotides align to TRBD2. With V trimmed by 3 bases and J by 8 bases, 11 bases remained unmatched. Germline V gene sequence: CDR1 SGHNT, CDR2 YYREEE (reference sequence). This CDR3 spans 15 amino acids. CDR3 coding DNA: TGTGCCAGCAGCTCTGGGGCGGGGGTATGGGATGAGCAGTTCTTC. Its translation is CASSSGAGVWDEQFF. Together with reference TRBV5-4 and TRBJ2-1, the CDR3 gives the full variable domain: ETGVTQSPTHLIKTRGQQVTLRCSSQSGHNTVSWYQQALGQGPQFIFQYYREEENGRGNFPPRFSGLQFPNYSSELNVNALELDDSALYLCASSSGAGVWDEQFFGPGTRLTVL.

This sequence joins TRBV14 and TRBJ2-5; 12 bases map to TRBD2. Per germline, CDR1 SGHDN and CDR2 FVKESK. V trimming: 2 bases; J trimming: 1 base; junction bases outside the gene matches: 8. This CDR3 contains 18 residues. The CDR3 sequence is CASSQFPTSGRTQETQYF. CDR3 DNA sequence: TGTGCCAGCAGCCAATTCCCCACTAGCGGGAGGACCCAAGAGACCCAGTACTTC.

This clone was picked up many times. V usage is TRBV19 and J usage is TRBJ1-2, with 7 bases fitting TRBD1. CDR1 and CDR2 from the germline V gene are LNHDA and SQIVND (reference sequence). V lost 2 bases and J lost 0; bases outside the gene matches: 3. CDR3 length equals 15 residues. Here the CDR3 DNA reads TGTGCCAGTAGTATATGGGACAGTTCTAACTATGGCTACACCTTC. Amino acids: CASSIWDSSNYGYTF.

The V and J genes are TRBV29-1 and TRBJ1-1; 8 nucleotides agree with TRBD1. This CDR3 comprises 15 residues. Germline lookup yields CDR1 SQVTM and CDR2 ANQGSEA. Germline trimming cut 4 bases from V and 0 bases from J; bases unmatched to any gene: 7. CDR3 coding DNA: TGCAGCGTTGGGGACAGGCGACGAATGAACACTGAAGCTTTCTTT. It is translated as CSVGDRRRMNTEAFF.

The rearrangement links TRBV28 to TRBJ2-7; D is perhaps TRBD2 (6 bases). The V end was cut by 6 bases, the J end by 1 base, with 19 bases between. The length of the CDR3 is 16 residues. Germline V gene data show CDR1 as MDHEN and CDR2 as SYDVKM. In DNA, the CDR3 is TGTGCCAGCAGCCCTCCTGGGGGGATGGTTTCCTACGAGCAGTACTTC. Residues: CASSPPGGMVSYEQYF.

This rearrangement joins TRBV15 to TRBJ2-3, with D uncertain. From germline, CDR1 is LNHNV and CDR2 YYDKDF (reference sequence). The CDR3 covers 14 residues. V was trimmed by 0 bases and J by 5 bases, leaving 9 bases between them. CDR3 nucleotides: TGTGCCACCAGCAGAGATTTAACTGGAGATACGCAGTATTTT. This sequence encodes CATSRDLTGDTQYF.

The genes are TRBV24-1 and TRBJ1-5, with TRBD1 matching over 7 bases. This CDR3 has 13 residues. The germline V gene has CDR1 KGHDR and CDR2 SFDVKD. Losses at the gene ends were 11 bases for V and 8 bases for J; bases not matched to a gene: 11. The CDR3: CARLQGRLEPQHF. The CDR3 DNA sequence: TGTGCCAGGTTACAGGGGAGGCTAGAGCCCCAGCATTTT.

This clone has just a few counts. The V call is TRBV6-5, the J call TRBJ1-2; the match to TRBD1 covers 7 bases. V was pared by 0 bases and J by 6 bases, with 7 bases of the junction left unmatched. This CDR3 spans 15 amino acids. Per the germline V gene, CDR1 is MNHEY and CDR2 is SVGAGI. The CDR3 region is CASSYSTGALDGYTF. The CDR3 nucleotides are TGTGCCAGCAGTTACTCCACAGGGGCTCTAGATGGCTACACCTTC.

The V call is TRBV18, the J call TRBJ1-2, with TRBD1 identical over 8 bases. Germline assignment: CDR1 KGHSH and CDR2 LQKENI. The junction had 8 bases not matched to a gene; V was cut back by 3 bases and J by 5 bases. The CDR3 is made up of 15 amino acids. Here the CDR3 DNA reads TGTGCCAGCTCACCCGGACAGGGCCCAACATATGGCTACACCTTC. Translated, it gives CASSPGQGPTYGYTF.

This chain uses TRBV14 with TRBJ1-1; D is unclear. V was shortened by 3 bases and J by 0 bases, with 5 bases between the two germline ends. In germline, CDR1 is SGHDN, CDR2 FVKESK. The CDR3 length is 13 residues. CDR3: CASSQALNTEAFF. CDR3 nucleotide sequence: TGTGCCAGCAGCCAGGCATTGAACACTGAAGCTTTCTTT.

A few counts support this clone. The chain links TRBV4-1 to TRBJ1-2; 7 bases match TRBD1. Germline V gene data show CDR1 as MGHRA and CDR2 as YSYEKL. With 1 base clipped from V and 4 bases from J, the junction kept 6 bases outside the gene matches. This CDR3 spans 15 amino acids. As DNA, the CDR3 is TGCGCCAGCAGCCAAGGGCCAGGGGGGACCTATGGCTACACCTTC. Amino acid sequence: CASSQGPGGTYGYTF.

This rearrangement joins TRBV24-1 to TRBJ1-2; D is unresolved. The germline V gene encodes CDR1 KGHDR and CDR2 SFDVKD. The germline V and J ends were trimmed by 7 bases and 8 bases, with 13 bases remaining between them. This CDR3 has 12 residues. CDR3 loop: CATRGPEGGYTF. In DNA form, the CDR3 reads TGTGCCACCAGGGGCCCCGAGGGCGGCTACACCTTC.

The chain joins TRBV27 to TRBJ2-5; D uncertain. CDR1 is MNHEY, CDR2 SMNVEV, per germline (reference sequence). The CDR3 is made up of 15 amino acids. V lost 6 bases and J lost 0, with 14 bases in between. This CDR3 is CASSPFELYQETQYF. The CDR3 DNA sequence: TGTGCCAGCAGCCCCTTCGAGCTTTACCAAGAGACCCAGTACTTC.

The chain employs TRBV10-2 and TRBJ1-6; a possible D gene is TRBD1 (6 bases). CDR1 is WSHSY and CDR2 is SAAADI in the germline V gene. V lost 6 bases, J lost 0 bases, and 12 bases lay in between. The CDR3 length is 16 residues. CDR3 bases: TGCGCCAGCAGCCCGACGGACAGCTCCTATAATTCACCCCTCCACTTT. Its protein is CASSPTDSSYNSPLHF.

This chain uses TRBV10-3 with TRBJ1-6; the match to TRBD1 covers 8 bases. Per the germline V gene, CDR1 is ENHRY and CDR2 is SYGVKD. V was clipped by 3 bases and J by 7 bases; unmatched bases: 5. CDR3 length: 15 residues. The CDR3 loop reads CAISEGTGDNSPLHF. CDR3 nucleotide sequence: TGTGCCATCAGTGAAGGGACAGGAGACAATTCACCCCTCCACTTT.

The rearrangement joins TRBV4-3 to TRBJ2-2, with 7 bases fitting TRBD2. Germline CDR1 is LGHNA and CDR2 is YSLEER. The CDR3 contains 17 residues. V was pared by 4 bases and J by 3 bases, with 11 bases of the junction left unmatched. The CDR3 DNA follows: TGCGCCAGCAGCCCGGCGCGGGGGTCAGGATACACCGGGGAGCTGTTTTTT. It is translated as CASSPARGSGYTGELFF.

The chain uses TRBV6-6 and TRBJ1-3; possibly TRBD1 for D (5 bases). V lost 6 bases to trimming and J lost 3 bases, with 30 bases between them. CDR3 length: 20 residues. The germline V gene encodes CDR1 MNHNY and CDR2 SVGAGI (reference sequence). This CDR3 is CASSITIGTPLGNFGNTIYF. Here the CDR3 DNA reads TGTGCCAGCAGCATTACGATCGGGACTCCCCTCGGAAACTTTGGAAACACCATATATTTT.